The rows below give T cell receptor beta chains drawn from one sample of a study of T cell clones after liver transplantation. Sequenced by immunoSEQ multiplex PCR; TCRdb stores in-frame clones only, minus some. The sample has 25,000 to 35,000 clones; about 95% are singletons. Here the sequenced sample was CD8+ T cells from blood, taken 12 months after liver transplant. The receptors shown here come from a human patient who received a liver transplant. Some of the T cells might come from the graft donor. The CDR3 runs from the conserved cysteine through the conserved F or W. The order of the fields is clone size, J gene, CDR3 length, D gene, V gene, CDR3 DNA, CDR3 protein. The D gene is left open where the match is weak. For some rows the clone size is stated as once, few or many, or as a class when expanded; others skip it.

abundance: -
j_gene: TRBJ2-7
len: 14
d_gene: TRBD1
v_gene: TRBV12-5
CDR3nt: TGTGCTAGTGGTTTGGACAGGGGGAGCTACGAGCAGTACTTC
CDR3aa: CASGLDRGSYEQYF

abundance: once
j_gene: TRBJ2-2
len: 15
d_gene: -
v_gene: TRBV9
CDR3nt: TGTGCCAGCAGCGCCCGACTAGCGAACACCGGGGAGCTGTTTTTT
CDR3aa: CASSARLANTGELFF

abundance: -
j_gene: TRBJ1-2
len: 11
d_gene: -
v_gene: TRBV27
CDR3nt: TGTGCCAGCGGGCTGGGCCCTGGGGTCACCTTC
CDR3aa: CASGLGPGVTF

abundance: -
j_gene: TRBJ2-7
len: 13
d_gene: TRBD1
v_gene: TRBV10-1
CDR3nt: TGCGCCAGCAGTGACCGACAGGGGTACGAGCAGTACTTC
CDR3aa: CASSDRQGYEQYF

abundance: -
j_gene: TRBJ2-2
len: 14
d_gene: -
v_gene: TRBV29-1
CDR3nt: TGCAGCGTTGAGCGGAGGGTGGGCACCGGGGAGCTGTTTTTT
CDR3aa: CSVERRVGTGELFF

abundance: -
j_gene: TRBJ2-5
len: 17
d_gene: TRBD2
v_gene: TRBV28
CDR3nt: TGTGCCAGCACCACGTTGGGGGGGGGAAGACACCAAGAGACCCAGTACTTC
CDR3aa: CASTTLGGGRHQETQYF

abundance: once
j_gene: TRBJ2-1
len: 15
d_gene: -
v_gene: TRBV4-1
CDR3nt: TGCGCCAGCAGCCAGGGTGACTCCACCGGGGGTGAGCAGTTCTTC
CDR3aa: CASSQGDSTGGEQFF

abundance: -
j_gene: TRBJ1-2
len: 15
d_gene: -
v_gene: TRBV28
CDR3nt: TGTGCCAGCAGTTTTGGGCCCCTCCAGGGTGTTGGCTACACCTTC
CDR3aa: CASSFGPLQGVGYTF

abundance: medium-sized
j_gene: TRBJ2-7
len: 16
d_gene: TRBD1
v_gene: TRBV5-1
CDR3nt: TGCGCCAGCAGCTTCGACAGGGCTCGAGGGATCTACGAGCAGTACTTC
CDR3aa: CASSFDRARGIYEQYF

abundance: -
j_gene: TRBJ1-1
len: 17
d_gene: TRBD1
v_gene: TRBV11-3
CDR3nt: TGTGCCAGCAGCTTAGATCCGACATGGACAGGGGGCGGTGAAGCTTTCTTT
CDR3aa: CASSLDPTWTGGGEAFF

abundance: -
j_gene: TRBJ2-7
len: 15
d_gene: -
v_gene: TRBV4-1
CDR3nt: TGCGCCAGCAGCCAAGAGGAGCGGGTGACCTACGAGCAGTACTTC
CDR3aa: CASSQEERVTYEQYF

abundance: once
j_gene: TRBJ1-1
len: 12
d_gene: TRBD1
v_gene: TRBV29-1
CDR3nt: TGCAGCGTTCTGGGACAGGGACCTGGAGCTTTCTTT
CDR3aa: CSVLGQGPGAFF

abundance: -
j_gene: TRBJ2-1
len: 12
d_gene: -
v_gene: TRBV11-2
CDR3nt: TGTGCCAGCAGCTTCGGGAACAATGAGCAGTTCTTC
CDR3aa: CASSFGNNEQFF

abundance: -
j_gene: TRBJ2-7
len: 15
d_gene: TRBD2
v_gene: TRBV27
CDR3nt: TGTGCCAGCAGTCCACTAGCGGGAGGGCCCTACGAGCAGTACTTC
CDR3aa: CASSPLAGGPYEQYF

abundance: -
j_gene: TRBJ2-7
len: 15
d_gene: -
v_gene: TRBV15
CDR3nt: TGTGCCACCAGCAGAGGTAGCGAGGTCTCCTACGAGCAGTACTTC
CDR3aa: CATSRGSEVSYEQYF

abundance: -
j_gene: TRBJ2-7
len: 14
d_gene: -
v_gene: TRBV4-1
CDR3nt: TGCGCCAGCAGCCAAGATTTCACCCGCTACGAGCAGTACTTC
CDR3aa: CASSQDFTRYEQYF

abundance: -
j_gene: TRBJ2-2
len: 17
d_gene: TRBD2
v_gene: TRBV9
CDR3nt: TGTGCCAGCAGCGTTCAAGCGGGAGGGCCGAACACCGGGGAGCTGTTTTTT
CDR3aa: CASSVQAGGPNTGELFF

abundance: -
j_gene: TRBJ2-5
len: 17
d_gene: TRBD2
v_gene: TRBV13
CDR3nt: TGTGCCAGCAGCCAGCGACTAGCGGAAAGACTGCAAGAGACCCAGTACTTC
CDR3aa: CASSQRLAERLQETQYF

abundance: -
j_gene: TRBJ2-1
len: 15
d_gene: -
v_gene: TRBV9
CDR3nt: TGTGCCAGCAGCGTAGGAGGGGGAACCTACAATGAGCAGTTCTTC
CDR3aa: CASSVGGGTYNEQFF

abundance: -
j_gene: TRBJ2-2
len: 13
d_gene: -
v_gene: TRBV4-2
CDR3nt: TGTGCCAGCAGCCAAGAACGACCCGGGGAGCTGTTTTTT
CDR3aa: CASSQERPGELFF

abundance: -
j_gene: TRBJ2-1
len: 14
d_gene: TRBD1
v_gene: TRBV6-5
CDR3nt: TGTGCCAGCGGAAGGGACAGCACCTACAATGAGCAGTTCTTC
CDR3aa: CASGRDSTYNEQFF

abundance: -
j_gene: TRBJ2-7
len: 15
d_gene: -
v_gene: TRBV13
CDR3nt: TGTGCCAGCAGTGTGGAAACGGACACCGCCTACGAGCAGTACTTC
CDR3aa: CASSVETDTAYEQYF

abundance: -
j_gene: TRBJ2-7
len: 15
d_gene: -
v_gene: TRBV13
CDR3nt: TGTGCCAGCAGCAGCCGACAGGCCAGGGTTTACGAGCAGTACTTC
CDR3aa: CASSSRQARVYEQYF

abundance: -
j_gene: TRBJ2-5
len: 15
d_gene: TRBD2
v_gene: TRBV7-9
CDR3nt: TGTGCCAGCAGCTTAATACTAGCGGCTGAAGAGACCCAGTACTTC
CDR3aa: CASSLILAAEETQYF

abundance: -
j_gene: TRBJ1-1
len: 14
d_gene: -
v_gene: TRBV9
CDR3nt: TGTGCCAGCAGCGTCAGGGGCTTGAACACTGAAGCTTTCTTT
CDR3aa: CASSVRGLNTEAFF

abundance: -
j_gene: TRBJ2-7
len: 11
d_gene: -
v_gene: TRBV27
CDR3nt: TGTGCCAGCAGTTTGGGAGACGAGCAGTACTTC
CDR3aa: CASSLGDEQYF

abundance: -
j_gene: TRBJ2-3
len: 15
d_gene: TRBD2
v_gene: TRBV7-6
CDR3nt: TGTGCCAGCAGCACCCGGACTAGTAGCACAGATACGCAGTATTTT
CDR3aa: CASSTRTSSTDTQYF

abundance: once
j_gene: TRBJ2-2
len: 18
d_gene: TRBD2
v_gene: TRBV30
CDR3nt: TGTGCCTGGAGTGCCCTTAATGGGCTAGCGGGAAACACCGGGGAGCTGTTTTTT
CDR3aa: CAWSALNGLAGNTGELFF

abundance: -
j_gene: TRBJ1-4
len: 13
d_gene: TRBD1
v_gene: TRBV10-3
CDR3nt: TGTGCCATCGGGGACAGGGCTAATGAAAAACTGTTTTTT
CDR3aa: CAIGDRANEKLFF

abundance: -
j_gene: TRBJ2-5
len: 15
d_gene: TRBD1
v_gene: TRBV9
CDR3nt: TGTGCCAGCAGCAGTAGGGACAGAACTCAAGAGACCCAGTACTTC
CDR3aa: CASSSRDRTQETQYF

abundance: -
j_gene: TRBJ1-1
len: 11
d_gene: -
v_gene: TRBV7-9
CDR3nt: TGTGCCAGCTCGATTGGCACTGAAGCTTTCTTT
CDR3aa: CASSIGTEAFF

abundance: -
j_gene: TRBJ2-2
len: 13
d_gene: -
v_gene: TRBV5-6
CDR3nt: TGTGCCAGCAGCCCGGACGGAGGCGGGGAGCTGTTTTTT
CDR3aa: CASSPDGGGELFF

abundance: -
j_gene: TRBJ2-1
len: 13
d_gene: -
v_gene: TRBV29-1
CDR3nt: TGCAGCGCCCTAGGCGGGACTCTGAATGAGCAGTTCTTC
CDR3aa: CSALGGTLNEQFF

abundance: -
j_gene: TRBJ1-1
len: 14
d_gene: -
v_gene: TRBV27
CDR3nt: TGTGCCAGGAAAGACCCCAGGACGAACACTGAAGCTTTCTTT
CDR3aa: CARKDPRTNTEAFF

abundance: -
j_gene: TRBJ1-1
len: 13
d_gene: -
v_gene: TRBV28
CDR3nt: TGTGCCAGCAGTTTGACAGGTGGGGCTGAAGCTTTCTTT
CDR3aa: CASSLTGGAEAFF

abundance: -
j_gene: TRBJ2-7
len: 13
d_gene: -
v_gene: TRBV7-6
CDR3nt: TGTGCCAGCAGCTTAGGGAGGGGCTACGAGCAGTACTTC
CDR3aa: CASSLGRGYEQYF

abundance: -
j_gene: TRBJ1-2
len: 12
d_gene: -
v_gene: TRBV7-9
CDR3nt: TGTGCCAGCAGCGGGGTAAACTATGGCTACACCTTC
CDR3aa: CASSGVNYGYTF

abundance: once
j_gene: TRBJ1-1
len: 14
d_gene: -
v_gene: TRBV5-1
CDR3nt: TGCGCCAGCAGCTTGGGAGGGCCGAACACTGAAGCTTTCTTT
CDR3aa: CASSLGGPNTEAFF

abundance: -
j_gene: TRBJ2-7
len: 13
d_gene: -
v_gene: TRBV5-4
CDR3nt: TGTGCCAGCAGCCATGGGATCCCTTACGAGCAGTACTTC
CDR3aa: CASSHGIPYEQYF

abundance: -
j_gene: TRBJ1-1
len: 14
d_gene: -
v_gene: TRBV10-3
CDR3nt: TGTGCCATCACCCACAGGGCGGAGAACACTGAAGCTTTCTTT
CDR3aa: CAITHRAENTEAFF

abundance: -
j_gene: TRBJ2-1
len: 12
d_gene: -
v_gene: TRBV7-3
CDR3nt: TGTGCCAGCAGCTTATCTGGCAATGAGCAGTTCTTC
CDR3aa: CASSLSGNEQFF